This T cell receptor beta chain was observed in a study of patients and donors after allogeneic stem cell transplantation. CDR1 and CDR2 from the germline V gene are MGHDK and SYGVNS. CDR3 length: 12 amino acids. Trimming pared 11 bases from V and 3 bases from J, leaving 10 bases between. TCRdb recomputed calls from the RT-PCR reads with MiXCR, one row per CDR3 protein. The sample consists of approximately 60,000 distinct CDR3 sequences, 13% of them appearing once. There are a few counts of this clonotype. This TCR came from a human donor who was either an allogeneic HSCT recipient or a stem cell or donor lymphocyte infusion donor (not recorded which). It is not recorded whose cells these are; they may come from a transplant donor. The chain carries TRBV25-1 and TRBJ2-2, with D possibly TRBD1 on 5 matching bases. The source material was blood, either unsorted or a sorted T cell fraction (not recorded which). The CDR3 nucleotides are TGTGCCTTCCAGGGATACACCGGGGAGCTGTTTTTT. Protein product: CAFQGYTGELFF.